One sample yielded the 30 T cell receptor beta chains listed below, sequenced in a study of CD8+ T cells in alopecia areata. Isolated RNA was reverse transcribed into cDNA used as the sequencing template. Assay used: immunoSEQ multiplex PCR; TCRdb lists only in-frame clones, some missing. Of 190,000 or so clones in the sample, about 60% were seen once. The sample's treatment: oral pan-JAK inhibitor, 5-10 mg twice daily. The specimen comprised CD4+ T cells sorted from blood, sampled at week 4, from a patient treated with tofacitinib. All receptors come from a human donor with alopecia areata.

The chain joins TRBV29-1 to TRBJ1-1; D not certain. From germline, CDR1 is SQVTM and CDR2 ANQGSEA. This CDR3 contains 12 residues. V dropped 3 bases and J dropped 7 bases, with 12 bases sitting between them. CDR3 loop: CSVEAAPIEAFF. For the CDR3, the DNA is TGCAGCGTTGAGGCAGCACCAATTGAAGCTTTCTTT. The whole variable domain, filled in from reference TRBV29-1 and TRBJ1-1, reads SAVISQKPSRDICQRGTSLTIQCQVDSQVTMMFWYRQQPGQSLTLIATANQGSEATYESGFVIDKFPISRPNLTFSTLTVSNMSPEDSSIYLCSVEAAPIEAFFGQGTRLTVV.

J is TRBJ2-7 and V is TRBV29-1; D remains unclear. The germline gives CDR1 SQVTM, CDR2 ANQGSEA. There are 14 residues in the CDR3. V dropped 7 bases and J dropped 3 bases, with 19 bases sitting between them. For the CDR3, the DNA is TGCAGCGCTGCAAGCAGGCTTTCGAACTACGAGCAGTACTTC. This sequence encodes CSAASRLSNYEQYF.

CDR3 DNA sequence: TGTGCCAGCAGCCCGACGGGTTGGGAGATCCCCGGGACCCAGTACTTC. Amino acid sequence: CASSPTGWEIPGTQYF. V is TRBV7-9 and J is TRBJ2-5; D might be TRBD2 (5 bases). Germline CDR1 is SEHNR and CDR2 is FQNEAQ (reference sequence). The CDR3 is 16 residues long. Trimming removed 5 bases from V and 7 bases from J, with 23 bases in between.

The V and J genes are TRBV6-1 and TRBJ1-5; D unclear. Germline V gene data show CDR1 as MNHNS and CDR2 as SASEGT. The ends were cut back, 6 bases at V and 2 bases at J, with 17 bases in the middle. The CDR3 totals 16 residues. Written as DNA, the CDR3 is TGTGCCAGCAGGGAAACCCCAGCGGCAGGCAATCAGCCCCAGCATTTT. Amino acid sequence: CASRETPAAGNQPQHF.

Written as DNA, the CDR3 is TGTGCCAGCCGCTCGGCCTACGAGCAGTACTTC. Its protein product is CASRSAYEQYF. The chain has TRBV6-6 and TRBJ2-7; unclear D gene. CDR1 is MNHNY and CDR2 is SVGAGI in the germline V gene (reference sequence). V was cut by 8 bases and J by 2 bases, with 7 bases left in between. The CDR3 has 11 amino acids.

The chain carries TRBV29-1 and TRBJ2-5; a weak D match, TRBD2 (5 bases). V lost 7 bases and J lost 5, with 14 bases in between. This CDR3 is 12 amino acids long. CDR1 and CDR2 from the germline V gene are SQVTM and ANQGSEA. As DNA, the CDR3 is TGCAGCGCCCTGACCCCGGGGGAGACCCAGTACTTC. It is translated as CSALTPGETQYF.

The chain is built from TRBV18 and TRBJ2-1, with TRBD2 matching over 8 bases. Per the germline V gene, CDR1 is KGHSH and CDR2 is LQKENI. This CDR3 has 14 residues. The ends lost 4 bases at V and 9 bases at J; junction bases unmatched: 8. The chain's CDR3 is CASSRPGLEFEQFF. In nucleotides, the CDR3 is TGTGCCAGCTCACGGCCGGGACTAGAATTTGAGCAGTTCTTC.

V and J are TRBV29-1 and TRBJ2-1; 15 bases fit TRBD2. The CDR3 has 14 amino acids. Trimming took 7 bases from V and 10 from J; bases not matched to a gene: 8. Germline values: CDR1 SQVTM, CDR2 ANQGSEA. The CDR3 DNA sequence: TGCAGCGCCCTCGGACTAGCGGGGGGGCAGGAGCAGTTCTTC. Encoded protein: CSALGLAGGQEQFF.

The table lists this clone with a few counts. This sequence joins TRBV29-1 and TRBJ2-4; 9 nucleotides line up with TRBD1. The J segment lost 1 base and the V segment lost 6 bases, leaving 1 base of the junction unmatched. The CDR3 is 13 amino acids. Germline CDR1 and CDR2: SQVTM and ANQGSEA. In DNA, the CDR3 is TGCAGCGTCGGACAGGGGGCCAAAAACATTCAGTACTTC. Its protein is CSVGQGAKNIQYF.

The V gene is TRBV29-1, the J gene TRBJ2-1; D might be TRBD2 (6 bases). Germline V CDR1 and CDR2: SQVTM, ANQGSEA. Between the trimmed V and J ends, which lost 6 bases and 7 bases, there was a span of 16 bases. The CDR3 extends over 13 amino acids. CDR3 DNA sequence: TGCAGCGTCCAGCGGGTATTAGGGAATGAGCAGTTCTTC. Encoded protein: CSVQRVLGNEQFF.

The CDR3: CASSLLGRSEQYF. The CDR3, as DNA: TGTGCCAGCAGCTTATTGGGGAGATCCGAGCAGTACTTC. The gene calls are TRBV7-9 and TRBJ2-7; a possible D gene is TRBD2 (5 bases). Germline loops: CDR1 SEHNR, CDR2 FQNEAQ (reference sequence). V gave up 2 bases and J gave up 6 bases, with 11 bases separating them. There are 13 residues in the CDR3. Drawing the rest from reference TRBV7-9 and TRBJ2-7, the complete variable domain is DTGVSQNPRHKITKRGQNVTFRCDPISEHNRLYWYRQTLGQGPEFLTYFQNEAQLEKSRLLSDRFSAERPKGSFSTLEIQRTEQGDSAMYLCASSLLGRSEQYFGPGTRLTVT.

The CDR3 region is CAGAAGTLLSRTEAFF. The CDR3 nucleotides read TGTGCCGGGGCCGCAGGGACCTTACTTTCGAGGACTGAAGCTTTCTTT. This chain uses TRBV30 with TRBJ1-1; a possible D gene is TRBD1 (5 bases). Trimming removed 8 bases at V and 5 bases at J, with 27 bases between. Germline values: CDR1 GTSNPN, CDR2 SVGIG (reference sequence). This CDR3 spans 16 amino acids.

CDR3 bases: TGCAGCGTTTCGGAGGACAGGGGGAGGTGGGGCTACACCTTC. This sequence encodes CSVSEDRGRWGYTF. The V gene is TRBV29-1, the J gene TRBJ1-2; 10 bases fit TRBD1. CDR1 is SQVTM, CDR2 ANQGSEA, per germline. The CDR3 sequence is 14 residues long. V was clipped by 5 bases and J by 8 bases; unmatched bases: 11.

The chain is built from TRBV5-1 and TRBJ2-5, with D hard to call. V shed 4 bases and J shed 5 bases, with 15 bases lying between them. Germline assignment: CDR1 SGHRS and CDR2 YFSETQ. The CDR3 is 14 amino acids. The CDR3 DNA sequence: TGCGCCAGCAGCCCCTCCTGGGGTCAGGAGACCCAGTACTTC. Its translation is CASSPSWGQETQYF.

The chain couples TRBV29-1 to TRBJ2-4; D not resolved. With 7 bases removed from V and 5 bases from J, the gap between germline ends came to 15 bases. Germline V gene lookup returns CDR1 SQVTM and CDR2 ANQGSEA. This CDR3 spans 13 amino acids. CDR3 sequence: CSGGGRAQNIQYF. CDR3 bases: TGCAGCGGGGGTGGTCGAGCGCAAAACATTCAGTACTTC.

V is TRBV10-2 and J is TRBJ2-7; D possibly corresponds to TRBD1 (5 bases). CDR3 length: 14 residues. Germline values: CDR1 WSHSY, CDR2 SAAADI. V dropped 1 base and J dropped 5 bases, with 12 bases sitting between them. The CDR3 spells CASSEFYRSHEQYF. CDR3 nucleotide sequence: TGCGCCAGCAGTGAGTTCTACAGGTCCCACGAGCAGTACTTC.

V is TRBV18 and J is TRBJ2-1; 9 bases map to TRBD1. Germline V gene lookup returns CDR1 KGHSH and CDR2 LQKENI. V lost 5 bases and J lost 6; bases outside the gene matches: 2. The CDR3 is 13 amino acids. Here the CDR3 reads CASSSGQGNEQFF. The CDR3 DNA reads TGTGCCAGCTCATCGGGACAGGGCAATGAGCAGTTCTTC. Looking up the rest from reference TRBV18 and TRBJ2-1 gives the full variable domain: NAGVMQNPRHLVRRRGQEARLRCSPMKGHSHVYWYRQLPEEGLKFMVYLQKENIIDESGMPKERFSAEFPKEGPSILRIQQVVRGDSAAYFCASSSGQGNEQFFGPGTRLTVL.

This clone was detected only a few times. V and J are TRBV29-1 and TRBJ2-1, with D possibly called TRBD1 or TRBD2 (6 bases each). Trimming stripped 2 bases from V and 6 bases from J, with 14 bases between. Germline V gene lookup returns CDR1 SQVTM and CDR2 ANQGSEA. This CDR3 is 14 amino acids long. CDR3 in DNA: TGCAGCGTTGAACGGGGGCTAGAGATCAATGAGCAGTTCTTC. Protein product: CSVERGLEINEQFF.

The J gene is TRBJ1-1, the V gene TRBV5-1, with D perhaps matching TRBD1 (5 bases). Trimming removed 5 bases from V and 5 bases from J, with 13 bases in between. The germline CDR1 and CDR2 sequences are SGHRS and YFSETQ. The CDR3 extends over 13 amino acids. The chain's CDR3 is CASSWDEGTEAFF. The CDR3 DNA reads as TGCGCCAGCAGTTGGGACGAGGGGACTGAAGCTTTCTTT.

This clone was picked up a small number of times. It is unclear where the CDR3 begins or ends on the DNA, so no DNA is shown, and the CDR3 is as TCRdb lists it. This chain connects TRBV7-9 to TRBJ2-5. The CDR3 comprises 15 residues, both ends counted. Germline CDR1 is SEHNR and CDR2 is FQNEAQ (reference sequence). The CDR3: CASSKRFGDGETQYF.

The V gene is TRBV5-1, the J gene TRBJ2-7, with D perhaps given as TRBD1 or TRBD2 (5 bases each). Trimming removed 4 bases from V and 0 bases from J, with 20 bases in between. The germline V gene encodes CDR1 SGHRS and CDR2 YFSETQ. This CDR3 has 17 amino acids. CDR3 sequence: CASSRMPRGADSYEQYF. CDR3 DNA: TGCGCCAGCAGCCGGATGCCCCGGGGCGCTGACTCCTACGAGCAGTACTTC.

This chain links TRBV4-1 with TRBJ2-3; 14 nucleotides match TRBD2. The V gene's germline CDR1 is MGHRA and CDR2 YSYEKL. The CDR3 has 17 residues. V trimming: 0 bases; J trimming: 4 bases; junction bases outside the gene matches: 3. The CDR3 DNA follows: TGCGCCAGCAGCCAAGAGGGACTAGCGGGGGTGTCAGATACGCAGTATTTT. It specifies CASSQEGLAGVSDTQYF.

The chain combines TRBV30 with TRBJ1-6; the match to TRBD1 covers 8 bases. The J segment lost 0 bases and the V segment lost 1 base, leaving 5 bases of the junction unmatched. From germline, CDR1 is GTSNPN and CDR2 SVGIG (reference sequence). The CDR3 covers 17 residues. CDR3 sequence: CAWSADRASSYNSPLHF. The CDR3 DNA is TGTGCCTGGAGTGCGGACAGGGCCAGCTCCTATAATTCACCCCTCCACTTT.

CDR3 sequence: CAWSADRGLLPLHF. The DNA for the CDR3 is TGTGCCTGGAGTGCCGACAGGGGGCTACTGCCCCTCCACTTT. The chain carries TRBV30 and TRBJ1-6; TRBD1 matches at 10 bases. The CDR3 has 14 residues. Germline CDR1 is GTSNPN and CDR2 is SVGIG (reference sequence). V was clipped by 1 base and J by 13 bases; unmatched bases: 7.

Regarding this clone: The junction departs from the called germline gene at one end, perhaps through a read error. The rearrangement uses TRBV6-4 and TRBJ1-6, with TRBD1 matching over 8 bases. The CDR3 length is 14 residues. CDR1 and CDR2 (germline): MRHNA, SNTAGT. The CDR3 loop is CASSGQGGRGPLHF. Here the CDR3 DNA reads TGTGCCAGTAGTGGACAGGGCGGGCGTGGACCCCTCCACTTT.

The V call is TRBV9, the J call TRBJ2-5, with TRBD2 matching over 11 bases. V was pared by 4 bases and J by 5 bases, with 4 bases of the junction left unmatched. The CDR3 runs to 14 residues. From germline, CDR1 is SGDLS and CDR2 YYNGEE. The CDR3 region is CASSKTSGDETQYF. The CDR3 DNA reads as TGTGCCAGCAGCAAGACTAGCGGGGATGAGACCCAGTACTTC.

This clone was picked up a small number of times. The chain recombines TRBV12-5 with TRBJ2-2, with a tentative D call TRBD2 (5 bases). Germline assignment: CDR1 LGHNT and CDR2 FRNRAP. The CDR3 has 15 amino acids. The V end lost 7 bases, the J end lost 6 bases, and 18 bases lay between the germline ends. CDR3 DNA sequence: TGTGCTAGTGAGATACTCGGGAAAGGCCCCGGGGAGCTGTTTTTT. Translating it yields CASEILGKGPGELFF.

J is TRBJ2-1 and V is TRBV5-1, with TRBD2 as a possible D gene (5 bases). The CDR3 is 12 amino acids. CDR1 and CDR2 (germline): SGHRS, YFSETQ. V lost 7 bases to trimming and J lost 7 bases, with 12 bases between them. The chain's CDR3 is CASHKAENEQFF. CDR3 sequence (DNA): TGCGCCAGCCATAAAGCGGAGAATGAGCAGTTCTTC.

V usage is TRBV6-1 and J usage is TRBJ2-7, with D possibly being TRBD1 or TRBD2 (5 bases each). Looked up from germline, CDR1 is MNHNS and CDR2 is SASEGT. V gave up 2 bases and J gave up 6 bases, with 8 bases separating them. This CDR3 has 12 residues. The CDR3 DNA reads TGTGCCAGCAGTGAAAGTGGGGGCGAGCAGTACTTC. It specifies CASSESGGEQYF.

The chain employs TRBV7-6 and TRBJ2-2; weak D call: TRBD1 (6 bases). Germline CDR1 is SGHVS and CDR2 is FNYEAQ. The V gene lost 5 bases and the J gene lost 2 bases, with 21 bases spanning the gap. CDR3 length: 18 residues. CDR3 DNA: TGTGCCAGCAGCCCAATGGGCGGACAGATACTTAACACCGGGGAGCTGTTTTTT. It translates to CASSPMGGQILNTGELFF. The complete variable domain, with remaining parts taken from reference TRBV7-6 and TRBJ2-2, reads GAGVSQSPRYKVTKRGQDVALRCDPISGHVSLYWYRQALGQGPEFLTYFNYEAQQDKSGLPNDRFSAERPEGSISTLTIQRTEQRDSAMYRCASSPMGGQILNTGELFFGEGSRLTVL.